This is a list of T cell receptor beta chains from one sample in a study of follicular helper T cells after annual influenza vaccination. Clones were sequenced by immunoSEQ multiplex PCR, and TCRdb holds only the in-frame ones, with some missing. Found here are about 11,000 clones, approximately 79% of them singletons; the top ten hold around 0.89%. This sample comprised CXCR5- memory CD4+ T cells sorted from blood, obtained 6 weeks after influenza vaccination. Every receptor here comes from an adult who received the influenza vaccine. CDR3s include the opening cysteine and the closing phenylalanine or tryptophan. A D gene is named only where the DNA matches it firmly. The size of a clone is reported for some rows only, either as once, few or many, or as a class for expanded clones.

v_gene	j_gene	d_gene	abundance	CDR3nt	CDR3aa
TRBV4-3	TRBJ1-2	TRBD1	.	TGCGCCAGCAGCCAAGGGACAGGGAGGGGCTACACCTTC	CASSQGTGRGYTF
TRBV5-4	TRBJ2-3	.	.	TGTGCCAGCAGCTTGGTAACGGTACTGAGCCAACACAGCACAGATACGCAGTATTTT	CASSLVTVLSQHSTDTQYF
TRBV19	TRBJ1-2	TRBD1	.	TGTGCCAGTACCCCCCAAGGGACAGGGTTTGGCTACACCTTC	CASTPQGTGFGYTF
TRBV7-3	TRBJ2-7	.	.	TGTGCCAGCAGCCCGCGGCCGTCCCACGAGCAGTACTTC	CASSPRPSHEQYF
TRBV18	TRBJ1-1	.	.	TGTGCCAGCTCACCGACAGCAATTGAAGCTTTCTTT	CASSPTAIEAFF
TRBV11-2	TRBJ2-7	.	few	TGTGCCAGCAGCTTAGGGGTCTCCTACGAGCAGTACTTC	CASSLGVSYEQYF
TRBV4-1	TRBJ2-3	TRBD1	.	TGCGCCAGCAGTCTAGGGACAGGAACTAGCACAGATACGCAGTATTTT	CASSLGTGTSTDTQYF
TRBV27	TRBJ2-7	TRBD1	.	TGTGCCAGCAGTAGAGGGGGACAGGGGATTGGGTACGAGCAGTACTTC	CASSRGGQGIGYEQYF
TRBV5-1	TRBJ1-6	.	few	TGCGCCAGCAGCTTTTCGGCCAATTCACCCCTCCACTTT	CASSFSANSPLHF
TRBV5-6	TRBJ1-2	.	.	TGTGCCAGCAGCCTTTACAGGAGTTATGGCTACACCTTC	CASSLYRSYGYTF
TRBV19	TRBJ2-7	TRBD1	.	TGTGCCAGTAGTAGGACCCCGACAGGGCTGGCCCAAAAGTTGCAGTACTTC	CASSRTPTGLAQKLQYF
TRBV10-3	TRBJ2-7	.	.	TGTGCCATCAGTGTAAAGGGGAACGAGCAGTACTTC	CAISVKGNEQYF
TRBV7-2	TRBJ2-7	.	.	TGTGCCAGCAGCAGAGACGCCTACGAGCAGTACTTC	CASSRDAYEQYF
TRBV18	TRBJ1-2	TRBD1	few	TGTGCCAGCTCACCACAGGGACAGGGGGACGGCTACACCTTC	CASSPQGQGDGYTF
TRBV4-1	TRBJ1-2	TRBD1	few	TGCGCCAGCAGCCAAGGACAGGGGGGCTATGGCTACACCTTC	CASSQGQGGYGYTF
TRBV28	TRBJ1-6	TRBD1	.	TGTGCCAGCAGTTTAGGCGGGACAGGGCTGGGCTATAATTCACCCCTCCACTTT	CASSLGGTGLGYNSPLHF
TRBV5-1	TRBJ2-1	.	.	TGCGCCAGCAGCCTATACGGGGGCTCCTACAATGAGCAGTTCTTC	CASSLYGGSYNEQFF
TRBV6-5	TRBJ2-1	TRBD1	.	TGTGCCAGCAGTCGGGACAGTTATGGGAATGAGCAGTTCTTC	CASSRDSYGNEQFF
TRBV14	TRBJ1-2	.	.	TGTGCCAGCAGCCAGCGCAGGACTAACTATGGCTACACCTTC	CASSQRRTNYGYTF
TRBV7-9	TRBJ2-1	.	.	TGCGCCAGCAGCCAGAGAGGGGGGTCCTACAATGAGCAGTTCTTC	CASSQRGGSYNEQFF
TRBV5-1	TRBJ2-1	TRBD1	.	TGCGCCAGCAGCTTGGTCCAACAGGGGGCGTTTAGTAACAATGAGCAGTTCTTC	CASSLVQQGAFSNNEQFF
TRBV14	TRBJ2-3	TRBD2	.	TGTGCCAGCAGCCAACTGCCGGGGGGGCCTAGCACAGATACGCAGTATTTT	CASSQLPGGPSTDTQYF
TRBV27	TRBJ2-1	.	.	TGTGCCAGCAGTTTAATGTGGGGGCAGGTCAATGAGCAGTTCTTC	CASSLMWGQVNEQFF
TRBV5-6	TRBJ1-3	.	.	TGTGCCAGCAGCTTTGCCGACAACCTCTCTGGAAACACCATATATTTT	CASSFADNLSGNTIYF
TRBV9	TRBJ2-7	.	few	TGTGCCAGCAGCGTTGACGGCAGGTCCTACGAGCAGTACTTC	CASSVDGRSYEQYF
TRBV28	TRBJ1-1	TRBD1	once	TGTGCCAGCAGTTCGGGACAGGGGCTTACTGAAGCTTTCTTT	CASSSGQGLTEAFF
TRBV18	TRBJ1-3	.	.	TGTGCCAGCTCACCATACGGGGCTGGAAACACCATATATTTT	CASSPYGAGNTIYF
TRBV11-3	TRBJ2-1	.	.	TGTGCCAGCAGCTTAGGGGTGCAGGGGTATGAGCAGTTCTTC	CASSLGVQGYEQFF
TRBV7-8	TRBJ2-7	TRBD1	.	TGTGCCAGCAGCCCACAGGGGAATACCTACGAGCAGTACTTC	CASSPQGNTYEQYF
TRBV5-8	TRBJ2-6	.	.	TGTGCCAGCATCCTCATCGGAGGGCCTGGGGCCAACGTCCTGACTTTC	CASILIGGPGANVLTF
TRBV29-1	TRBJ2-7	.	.	TGCAGCGTTGGGGTAAATTTTGAATCCGAGCAGTACTTC	CSVGVNFESEQYF
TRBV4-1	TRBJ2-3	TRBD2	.	TGCGCCAGCAGCACCCCACTAGCGATGTTGGCAGATACGCAGTATTTT	CASSTPLAMLADTQYF
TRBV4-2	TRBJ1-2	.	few	TGTGCCAGCAGCCAAGATCTGGCCGGAAAGTATGGCTACACCTTC	CASSQDLAGKYGYTF
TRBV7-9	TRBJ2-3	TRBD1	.	TGTGCCAGCAGCTTAACCGGGACAGGGGGCGCGGCAGATACGCAGTATTTT	CASSLTGTGGAADTQYF
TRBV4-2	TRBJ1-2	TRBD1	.	TGTGCCAGCAGCCAAGAGGCGACAGGGACCCCCTATGGCTACACCTTC	CASSQEATGTPYGYTF
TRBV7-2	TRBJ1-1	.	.	TGTGCCAGCAGCCCCGGGGGGGAAGCTTTCTTT	CASSPGGEAFF
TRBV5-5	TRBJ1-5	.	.	TGTGCCAGCAGCCTCTCTTTTCAGGGAGTCTTGGTCACTCAGCCCCAGCATTTT	CASSLSFQGVLVTQPQHF
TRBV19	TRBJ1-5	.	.	TGTGCCAGTAGTACGCCGCAGGGGCGAGTTCAGCCCCAGCATTTT	CASSTPQGRVQPQHF
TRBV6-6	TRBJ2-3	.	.	TGTGCCAGCAGGCGGGGAGATACGCAGTATTTT	CASRRGDTQYF
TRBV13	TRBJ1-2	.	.	TGTGCCAGCAGCCGCACCACCTTATCGAGCAGGGACGTAGACGGCTACACCTTC	CASSRTTLSSRDVDGYTF
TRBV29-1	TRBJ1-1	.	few	TGCAGCGTTGTGGGCCAGTCATACACTGAAGCTTTCTTT	CSVVGQSYTEAFF
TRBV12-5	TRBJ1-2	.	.	TGTGCTAGTGGTTTGGTACGGGGGGTCTATGGCTACACCTTC	CASGLVRGVYGYTF
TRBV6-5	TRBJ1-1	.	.	TGTGCCAGCAGTTACGTCGGGACCGGAAGGCAGGCTTTCTTT	CASSYVGTGRQAFF
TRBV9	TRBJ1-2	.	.	TGTGCCAGCAGCGTAGGGGGGGAGAGCTATGGCTACACCTTC	CASSVGGESYGYTF
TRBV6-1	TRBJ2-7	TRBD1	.	TGTGCCAGCAGGGAAACAGGGGTAGCCTACGAGCAGTACTTC	CASRETGVAYEQYF
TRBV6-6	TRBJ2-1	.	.	TGTGCCAGCAGTTACTTCAGCTCCTACAATGAGCAGTTCTTC	CASSYFSSYNEQFF
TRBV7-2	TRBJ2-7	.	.	TGTGCCAGCAGCTTTGAGGTTGGCGAGCAGTACTTC	CASSFEVGEQYF
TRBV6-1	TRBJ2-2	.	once	TGTGCCAGCAGTGCCGGACAGTTCGTCGGGGAGCTGTTTTTT	CASSAGQFVGELFF
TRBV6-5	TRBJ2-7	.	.	TGTGCCAGCAGCTCCCCAGGAGTTTCTTCCTACGAGCAGTACTTC	CASSSPGVSSYEQYF
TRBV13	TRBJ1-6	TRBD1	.	TGTGCCAGCAGCTTAGAGGCAGGGGGCTATAATTCACCCCTCCACTTT	CASSLEAGGYNSPLHF
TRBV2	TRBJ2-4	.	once	TGTGCCAGCAGTGCGGAAACAGGGAAAAACATTCAGTACTTC	CASSAETGKNIQYF
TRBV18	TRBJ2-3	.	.	TGTGCCACCCCACCCAAGGAGGGGGGCACAGATACGCAGTATTTT	CATPPKEGGTDTQYF
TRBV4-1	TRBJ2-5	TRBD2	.	TGCGCCAGCAGCCGCCCCGGGGGGGCCGCGGAGACCCAGTACTTC	CASSRPGGAAETQYF
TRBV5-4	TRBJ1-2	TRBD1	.	TGTGCCAGCAGCTTGCAGGGGGCCGATGGCTACACCTTC	CASSLQGADGYTF